A selection of T cell receptor beta chains follows, all from one sample in a study of blood T cell repertoires in COVID-19. The table came from immunoSEQ multiplex PCR; TCRdb's copy has only in-frame clones and leaves some out. This sample yields 490,000 or so clones, of which 80% to 90% are seen a single time; around 7.9% belongs to the top ten. Sequences were obtained from PBMCs or T cells enriched from blood (not recorded which). These receptor sequences come from a woman aged 60-75 years who had recovered from COVID-19. The CDR3 runs from the conserved cysteine through the conserved F or W. The D gene is left open where the match is weak. A row's size may be missing; if present it is once, few, many or a size class.

size: NA
D: TRBD1
J: TRBJ2-7
V: TRBV7-9
DNA: TGTGCCAGCAGCTTAGAGACAGGGGGCTACGAGCAGTACTTC
CDR3: CASSLETGGYEQYF

size: NA
D: NA
J: TRBJ2-1
V: TRBV5-1
DNA: TGCGCCAGCAGCTTGGGACTATCTTCCTACAATGAGCAGTTCTTC
CDR3: CASSLGLSSYNEQFF

size: NA
D: TRBD1
J: TRBJ2-6
V: TRBV6-1
DNA: TGTGCCAGCAGTGAAAGGGACAGTCCTCCTGGGGCCAACGTCCTGACTTTC
CDR3: CASSERDSPPGANVLTF

size: NA
D: NA
J: TRBJ1-1
V: TRBV2
DNA: TGTGCCAGCAGTTTGGGACATTCGAACACTGAAGCTTTCTTT
CDR3: CASSLGHSNTEAFF

size: NA
D: NA
J: TRBJ1-2
V: TRBV27
DNA: TGTGCCAGCAGTAGAGGGGGAGGGGTAGGCGGCTACACCTTC
CDR3: CASSRGGGVGGYTF

size: NA
D: NA
J: TRBJ2-1
V: TRBV19
DNA: TGTGCCAGTAGTACCGAGCACAGGGTCTCCTACAATGAGCAGTTCTTC
CDR3: CASSTEHRVSYNEQFF

size: NA
D: NA
J: TRBJ2-7
V: TRBV30
DNA: TGTGCCTGGAGTCTAGGCTACGAGCAGTACTTC
CDR3: CAWSLGYEQYF

size: NA
D: TRBD1
J: TRBJ1-4
V: TRBV5-1
DNA: TGCGCCAGCAGCTTGATTATCGGCGGGACAGGGAAGTCTGAAAAACTGTTTTTT
CDR3: CASSLIIGGTGKSEKLFF

size: NA
D: NA
J: TRBJ2-1
V: TRBV21-1
DNA: TGTGCCAGCAGCAACAGCGGGCGACTAGCGGGGCCCCCCTACAATGAGCAGTTCTTC
CDR3: CASSNSGRLAGPPYNEQFF

size: NA
D: TRBD1
J: TRBJ2-3
V: TRBV24-1
DNA: TGTGCCACCAGTGATCGCAAGACAGGGTTCACAGATACGCAGTATTTT
CDR3: CATSDRKTGFTDTQYF

size: NA
D: NA
J: TRBJ1-2
V: TRBV18
DNA: TGTGCCAGCTCCCCAGAGGGGGTATATGGCTACACCTTC
CDR3: CASSPEGVYGYTF

size: NA
D: TRBD1
J: TRBJ1-1
V: TRBV5-1
DNA: TGCGCCAGCAGCTTGGGTACAGGGGTCACTGAAGCTTTCTTT
CDR3: CASSLGTGVTEAFF

size: once
D: TRBD1
J: TRBJ1-2
V: TRBV2
DNA: TGTGCCAGCACCACAGGGGGGGGCTATGGCTACACCTTC
CDR3: CASTTGGGYGYTF

size: NA
D: TRBD1
J: TRBJ1-3
V: TRBV4-1
DNA: TGCGCCAGCAGCCAGGGGAGACAGGGAAATGGAAACACCATATATTTT
CDR3: CASSQGRQGNGNTIYF

size: NA
D: NA
J: TRBJ2-3
V: TRBV14
DNA: TGTGCCAGCAGCCATACAAATACGCAGTATTTT
CDR3: CASSHTNTQYF

size: NA
D: TRBD1
J: TRBJ1-1
V: TRBV18
DNA: TGTGCCAGCTCATCAACAGGGGAGGACACTGAAGCTTTCTTT
CDR3: CASSSTGEDTEAFF

size: once
D: TRBD1
J: TRBJ1-2
V: TRBV14
DNA: TGTGCCAGCAGCCAAGTCGATTACAGGGGGCGCCGGGAAGGCTACACCTTC
CDR3: CASSQVDYRGRREGYTF

size: once
D: NA
J: TRBJ1-4
V: TRBV6-5
DNA: TGTGCCAGCAACCCAAACGCGCAGGGCCGGGAAAAACTGTTTTTT
CDR3: CASNPNAQGREKLFF

size: NA
D: TRBD1
J: TRBJ2-1
V: TRBV6-5
DNA: TGTGCCAGCAGAATACGGGACAGCTCCTACAATGAGCAGTTCTTC
CDR3: CASRIRDSSYNEQFF

size: NA
D: TRBD1
J: TRBJ1-3
V: TRBV5-1
DNA: TGCGCCAGCAGCTGGGGACAGGGGGGTTTGGACACCATATATTTT
CDR3: CASSWGQGGLDTIYF

size: NA
D: TRBD1
J: TRBJ1-5
V: TRBV4-2
DNA: TGTGCCAGCAGCCAAGAGGCGGGGACAGGGCATCAGCCCCAGCATTTT
CDR3: CASSQEAGTGHQPQHF

size: few
D: TRBD2
J: TRBJ2-1
V: TRBV11-2
DNA: TGTGCCAGCAGTCCACAGCGGGGGGCCTGGAATGAGCAGTTCTTC
CDR3: CASSPQRGAWNEQFF

size: NA
D: TRBD1
J: TRBJ1-1
V: TRBV6-5
DNA: TGTGCCAGCAGGCGAACAGGGGGCCCTGAAGCTTTCTTT
CDR3: CASRRTGGPEAFF

size: once
D: NA
J: TRBJ2-3
V: TRBV5-1
DNA: TGCGCCAGCAGCGAAAGGGGAGATACGCAGTATTTT
CDR3: CASSERGDTQYF

size: NA
D: TRBD1
J: TRBJ2-7
V: TRBV5-5
DNA: TGTGCCAGCAGGGACTCGGGACAGGGGTTGTACGAGCAGTACTTC
CDR3: CASRDSGQGLYEQYF

size: once
D: TRBD2
J: TRBJ2-5
V: TRBV28
DNA: TGTGCCAGCAGTTTATCCGGGGGGGTCCAAGAGACCCAGTACTTC
CDR3: CASSLSGGVQETQYF

size: once
D: NA
J: TRBJ2-7
V: TRBV15
DNA: TGTGCCACCAGCAGAGAATTGGAGGATTCCTACGAGCAGTACTTC
CDR3: CATSRELEDSYEQYF

size: NA
D: NA
J: TRBJ1-4
V: TRBV11-3
DNA: TGTGCCAGCAGCCCTTCGGATGAAAAACTGTTTTTT
CDR3: CASSPSDEKLFF

size: NA
D: TRBD2
J: TRBJ2-7
V: TRBV6-1
DNA: TGTGCCAGCACCCCTCGGGGGGCCTACGAGCAGTACTTC
CDR3: CASTPRGAYEQYF

size: NA
D: TRBD2
J: TRBJ2-7
V: TRBV9
DNA: TGTGCCAGCAGCCCCGCTCGAGCGGGGAGCTACGAGCAGTACTTC
CDR3: CASSPARAGSYEQYF

size: NA
D: TRBD2
J: TRBJ2-1
V: TRBV7-2
DNA: TGTGCCAGCAGCTTTGGCGGGGGGAAGGATGAGCAGTTCTTC
CDR3: CASSFGGGKDEQFF

size: NA
D: TRBD2
J: TRBJ2-3
V: TRBV5-4
DNA: TGTGCCAGCCAGCGGGGGGGCCTAAGCACAGATACGCAGTATTTT
CDR3: CASQRGGLSTDTQYF

size: NA
D: TRBD1
J: TRBJ1-2
V: TRBV6-5
DNA: TGTGCCAGCAGTTACGGGGGACAGGGGGCCTATGGCTACACCTTC
CDR3: CASSYGGQGAYGYTF

size: NA
D: NA
J: TRBJ1-1
V: TRBV12-3/TRBV12-4
DNA: TGTGCCAGCAGTGGGGGAGGTGGAGCTTTCTTT
CDR3: CASSGGGGAFF

size: NA
D: NA
J: TRBJ2-1
V: TRBV14
DNA: TGTGCCAGCGCCAAAGCGCTGACCAACAATGAGCAGTTCTTC
CDR3: CASAKALTNNEQFF

size: NA
D: NA
J: TRBJ2-3
V: TRBV4-1
DNA: TGCGCCAGCAGCCAAGACAGGAAGGATACGCAGTATTTT
CDR3: CASSQDRKDTQYF